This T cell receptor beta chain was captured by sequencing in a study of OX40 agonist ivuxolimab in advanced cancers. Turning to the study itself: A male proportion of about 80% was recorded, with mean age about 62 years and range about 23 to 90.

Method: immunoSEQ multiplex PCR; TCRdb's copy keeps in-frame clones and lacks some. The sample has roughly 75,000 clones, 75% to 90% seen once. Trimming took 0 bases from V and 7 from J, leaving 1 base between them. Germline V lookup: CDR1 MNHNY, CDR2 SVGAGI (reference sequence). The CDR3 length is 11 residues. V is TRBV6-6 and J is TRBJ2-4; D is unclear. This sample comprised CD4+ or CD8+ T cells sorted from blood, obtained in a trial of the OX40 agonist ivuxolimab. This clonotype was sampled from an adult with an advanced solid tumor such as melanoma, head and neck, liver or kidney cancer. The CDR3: CASSYSNIQYF. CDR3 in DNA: TGTGCCAGCAGTTACTCGAACATTCAGTACTTC.